These 16 T cell receptor beta chains were sequenced from one sample in a study of blood T cell repertoires in COVID-19. Method: immunoSEQ multiplex PCR; TCRdb's copy keeps in-frame clones and lacks some. The sample carries around 69,000 clones, roughly 87% recorded once. The sample taken for sequencing was peripheral blood. These receptor sequences come from a woman aged 50 to 60 with active COVID-19.

The J gene is TRBJ2-1, the V gene TRBV7-3; D not certain. Germline V gene sequence: CDR1 SGHTA, CDR2 FQGTGA. The CDR3 is made up of 15 amino acids. The V end lost 5 bases, the J end lost 0 bases, and 11 bases lay between the germline ends. Written as DNA, the CDR3 is TGTGCCAGCAGCCCCCGCCGCAGCTCCTACAATGAGCAGTTCTTC. Residues: CASSPRRSSYNEQFF.

The chain has TRBV10-2 and TRBJ2-5; TRBD2 matches 11 bases. The J segment lost 2 bases and the V segment lost 2 bases, leaving 4 bases of the junction unmatched. CDR1 is WSHSY and CDR2 is SAAADI in the germline V gene. This CDR3 spans 16 amino acids. DNA of the CDR3: TGCGCCAGCAGTGAGGGAATAGCGGGAGGGCAAGAGACCCAGTACTTC. Encoded protein: CASSEGIAGGQETQYF.

The chain has TRBV5-1 and TRBJ1-1; D gene uncertain. The CDR3 has 17 amino acids. Germline V gene data show CDR1 as SGHRS and CDR2 as YFSETQ. V shed 0 bases and J shed 2 bases, with 17 bases lying between them. The CDR3 region has the DNA TGCGCCAGCAGCTTGGTTCTCAGGTTCGAATTAAACACTGAAGCTTTCTTT. Amino acids: CASSLVLRFELNTEAFF.

This chain uses TRBV9 with TRBJ1-6, with D perhaps TRBD1 (6 bases). The ends were cut back, 3 bases at V and 10 bases at J, with 14 bases in the middle. CDR1 is SGDLS, CDR2 YYNGEE, per germline. The CDR3 contains 14 residues. The CDR3 bases are TGTGCCAGCAGCGAAGGACAGTCATCGTCACCCCTCCACTTT. Residues: CASSEGQSSSPLHF.

The CDR3 DNA reads as TGTGCCAGCAGTTCTTCACAGGGTCGAGGCAATCAGCCCCAGCATTTT. Its protein product is CASSSSQGRGNQPQHF. This sequence joins TRBV28 and TRBJ1-5; weak D call: TRBD1 (6 bases). V was pared by 4 bases and J by 2 bases, with 15 bases between. The CDR3 is 16 residues long. Germline-derived CDR1 and CDR2 are MDHEN and SYDVKM.

In its sample, this clone was seen a few times. V usage is TRBV28 and J usage is TRBJ2-5; 11 bases line up with TRBD1. Trimming removed 5 bases from V and 4 bases from J; junction bases left unmatched: 3. Germline V lookup: CDR1 MDHEN, CDR2 SYDVKM. There are 14 residues in the CDR3. The CDR3 loop is CASSTGQGAETQYF. The CDR3 DNA reads TGTGCCAGCAGTACCGGACAGGGGGCAGAGACCCAGTACTTC.

The V call is TRBV14, the J call TRBJ2-1; TRBD2 might be the D (6 bases). This CDR3 comprises 14 residues. With 4 bases removed from V and 6 bases from J, the gap between germline ends came to 13 bases. Germline-derived CDR1 and CDR2 are SGHDN and FVKESK. CDR3 sequence: CASSPNGGANEQFF. CDR3 DNA sequence: TGTGCCAGCAGCCCGAACGGGGGAGCCAATGAGCAGTTCTTC.

This clone was seen once. The genes are TRBV11-2 and TRBJ2-1, with 7 bases aligning to TRBD1. The CDR3 has 14 residues. The junction had 6 bases not matched to a gene; V was cut back by 5 bases and J by 5 bases. The germline gives CDR1 SGHAT, CDR2 FQNNGV. In nucleotides, the CDR3 is TGTGCCAGCAGCGCAAACAGGGGAGACAATGAGCAGTTCTTC. It specifies CASSANRGDNEQFF.

The V gene is TRBV28, the J gene TRBJ2-5; 9 bases fit TRBD2. This CDR3 has 15 amino acids. Trimming at V came to 5 bases and at J to 2 bases, leaving 6 bases not matched to a gene. The germline V gene has CDR1 MDHEN and CDR2 SYDVKM. This CDR3 reads CASSGRLAAQETQYF. CDR3 nucleotide sequence: TGTGCCAGCAGTGGCCGACTAGCGGCACAAGAGACCCAGTACTTC.

This chain joins TRBV25-1 and TRBJ2-7; 12 bases align to TRBD1. V lost 5 bases, J lost 4 bases, and 12 bases stayed unmatched. The CDR3 has 17 residues. Germline assignment: CDR1 MGHDK and CDR2 SYGVNS. In DNA form, the CDR3 reads TGTGCCAGCAGTCAAACCGGGACAGGGGGCGTCGGGTACGAGCAGTACTTC. Translated, it gives CASSQTGTGGVGYEQYF.

The J gene is TRBJ2-1, the V gene TRBV14, with D perhaps matching TRBD2 (6 bases). CDR3 length: 15 amino acids. From germline, CDR1 is SGHDN and CDR2 FVKESK. Trimming removed 7 bases at V and 6 bases at J, with 19 bases between. CDR3 region: CASTPKAGSLNEQFF. The CDR3 DNA reads TGTGCCAGCACCCCCAAGGCGGGATCCCTCAATGAGCAGTTCTTC.

The chain joins TRBV29-1 to TRBJ2-1, with TRBD2 matching 10 bases. V lost 0 bases, J lost 5 bases, and 7 bases stayed unmatched. Germline V lookup: CDR1 SQVTM, CDR2 ANQGSEA. This CDR3 region has 16 residues. The CDR3 nucleotides are TGCAGCGTTGAAGACTCTAGCGGGAGCGGGAACAATGAGCAGTTCTTC. It codes for CSVEDSSGSGNNEQFF.

About this clone: Other DNA sequences from this sample encode an identical CDR3 as well. This chain links TRBV7-9 with TRBJ1-1; D gene uncertain. Germline CDR1 SEHNR, CDR2 FQNEAQ (reference sequence). Trimming shortened V by 5 bases and J by 0 bases, and 13 bases separated the two germline ends. CDR3 length equals 15 residues. This CDR3 is CASSPGGNLNTEAFF. As DNA, the CDR3 is TGTGCCAGCAGCCCCGGCGGCAACTTGAACACTGAAGCTTTCTTT. Full variable domain (remainder filled in from reference TRBV7-9 and TRBJ1-1): DTGVSQNPRHKITKRGQNVTFRCDPISEHNRLYWYRQTLGQGPEFLTYFQNEAQLEKSRLLSDRFSAERPKGSFSTLEIQRTEQGDSAMYLCASSPGGNLNTEAFFGQGTRLTVV.

This chain uses TRBV6-5 with TRBJ1-1, with TRBD1 matching over 11 bases. The V gene's germline CDR1 is MNHEY and CDR2 SVGAGI. The trim removed 2 bases at V and 5 bases at J, leaving 4 bases unmatched. CDR3 length: 15 residues. CDR3 DNA sequence: TGTGCCAGCAGTTACCCGGGACAGGGGGTTACTGAAGCTTTCTTT. Residues: CASSYPGQGVTEAFF.

With respect to this clone: At one boundary the junction diverges from the germline segment, which might be a read error. V is TRBV11-3 and J is TRBJ1-2, with 8 bases fitting TRBD1. From germline, CDR1 is SGHNT and CDR2 YENEEA. The CDR3 extends over 12 amino acids. The DNA of the CDR3 is TGTGCCAGCAGCTTACAGGGGGCGACCATCATCTTC. It specifies CASSLQGATIIF.

As to this clone: The same CDR3 also results from other DNA sequences found in this sample. V gene TRBV10-1 combines with J gene TRBJ2-7, with TRBD2 matching over 12 bases. The CDR3 has 14 residues. V lost 5 bases and J lost 3; bases outside the gene matches: 2. CDR1 is WNHNN and CDR2 is SYGVQD in the germline V gene (reference sequence). As DNA, the CDR3 is TGCGCCAGCAGTAAGACTAGCGGGAGCTACGAGCAGTACTTC. It specifies CASSKTSGSYEQYF.